What follows are 19 T cell receptor beta chains derived from one specimen sequenced in a study of shared clonotypes between healthy human individuals. Here immunoSEQ multiplex PCR was the method, and the copy in TCRdb shows in-frame clones only, minus some. The data contain around 2.5 million clones, approximately 93% of them singletons. Material for sequencing was naive CD4+ T cells from PBMCs. Specified subset: CD45RA+ positively selected. The origin of the receptors is a young man in good health. Some clones in this sample may be carry-over from other donors' samples.

The genes are TRBV27 and TRBJ2-3; D is unclear. The CDR3 consists of 16 residues. V lost 0 bases to trimming and J lost 6 bases, with 16 bases between them. Germline lookup yields CDR1 MNHEY and CDR2 SMNVEV (reference sequence). The CDR3 DNA is TGTGCCAGCAGTTTATCATCGATCCCGACCGTGGATACGCAGTATTTT. It specifies CASSLSSIPTVDTQYF.

The chain uses TRBV5-4 and TRBJ2-1; perhaps D is TRBD1 or TRBD2 (5 bases each). Germline V gene data show CDR1 as SGHNT and CDR2 as YYREEE (reference sequence). V was cut by 3 bases and J by 1 base, with 8 bases left in between. The length of the CDR3 is 14 residues. In DNA, the CDR3 is TGTGCCAGCAGCTACTGGGGGTCCTACAATGAGCAGTTCTTC. This encodes CASSYWGSYNEQFF.

The V gene is TRBV5-4, the J gene TRBJ2-2, with 9 bases identical to TRBD2. The CDR3 runs 19 residues. V lost 4 bases, J lost 2 bases, and 15 bases stayed unmatched. The germline CDR1 and CDR2 sequences are SGHNT and YYREEE (reference sequence). CDR3 coding DNA: TGTGCCAGCAGCCCTAAAGGGACTAGCCCAATATACAACACCGGGGAGCTGTTTTTT. It codes for CASSPKGTSPIYNTGELFF.

The chain uses TRBV28 and TRBJ2-7, with 15 positions matching TRBD2. The CDR3 totals 16 residues. The germline CDR1 and CDR2 sequences are MDHEN and SYDVKM. V was pared by 3 bases and J by 7 bases, with 7 bases of the junction left unmatched. In DNA, the CDR3 is TGTGCCAGCAGTTTGCGGGGAGGGACTAGCGGGAGGGAGCAGTACTTC. This sequence encodes CASSLRGGTSGREQYF.

This chain joins TRBV7-2 and TRBJ2-5, with a possible D match to TRBD2 (6 bases). V gave up 5 bases and J gave up 9 bases, with 25 bases separating them. The CDR3 runs to 16 residues. CDR1 is SGHTA and CDR2 is FQGNSA in the germline V gene. CDR3 in amino acids: CASSLNSGALGSPQYF. The CDR3 DNA is TGTGCCAGCAGCCTAAATAGCGGCGCGTTAGGAAGCCCCCAGTACTTC.

The chain is built from TRBV20-1 and TRBJ2-7, with a tentative D call TRBD2 (6 bases). In germline, CDR1 is DFQATT, CDR2 SNEGSKA (reference sequence). The CDR3 is 11 residues long. V was cut by 6 bases and J by 8 bases, with 14 bases left in between. Here the CDR3 DNA reads TGCAGTGCAGGCCGTCGGGAGAAGCAGTACTTC. It specifies CSAGRREKQYF.

The chain joins TRBV28 to TRBJ1-5, with unresolved D. From germline, CDR1 is MDHEN and CDR2 SYDVKM. V was clipped by 6 bases and J by 11 bases, with 11 bases between them. This CDR3 has 11 residues. The CDR3 loop reads CASSNSPTQHF. In DNA form, the CDR3 reads TGTGCCAGCAGCAACAGCCCGACCCAGCATTTT. Drawing the rest from reference TRBV28 and TRBJ1-5, the complete variable domain is DVKVTQSSRYLVKRTGEKVFLECVQDMDHENMFWYRQDPGLGLRLIYFSYDVKMKEKGDIPEGYSVSREKKERFSLILESASTNQTSMYLCASSNSPTQHFGDGTRLSIL.

The V call is TRBV5-1, the J call TRBJ1-2; no reliable D call. V was clipped by 2 bases and J by 2 bases, with 10 bases between them. This CDR3 contains 14 residues. CDR1 is SGHRS and CDR2 is YFSETQ in the germline V gene. CDR3: CASSFTQANYGYTF. The CDR3 region has the DNA TGCGCCAGCAGCTTCACTCAGGCGAACTATGGCTACACCTTC.

The chain links TRBV7-7 to TRBJ2-1; TRBD2 aligns across 7 bases. The V and J ends lost 2 bases and 5 bases, in that order; junction bases with no gene match: 3. CDR3 length equals 14 residues. Germline CDR1 and CDR2: SSHAT and FNYEAQ (reference sequence). The CDR3 region has the DNA TGTGCCAGCAGCTTATTGGGGGGGGACAATGAGCAGTTCTTC. This encodes CASSLLGGDNEQFF.

The chain is built from TRBV10-3 and TRBJ2-3; D is possibly TRBD1 (6 bases). V lost 4 bases, J lost 0 bases, and 11 bases lay in between. Germline V gene lookup returns CDR1 ENHRY and CDR2 SYGVKD. This CDR3 has 15 residues. CDR3 sequence (DNA): TGTGCCATCAGTGCTCCGGACAGCAGCACAGATACGCAGTATTTT. This encodes CAISAPDSSTDTQYF.

This clone showed up just once. The chain recombines TRBV27 with TRBJ2-3; TRBD2 matches at 8 bases. There are 15 residues in the CDR3. Trimming at V came to 5 bases and at J to 3 bases, leaving 7 bases not matched to a gene. The germline V gene has CDR1 MNHEY and CDR2 SMNVEV (reference sequence). The CDR3 reads CASSVERERTDTQYF. In DNA form, the CDR3 reads TGTGCCAGCAGTGTTGAGCGGGAGAGGACAGATACGCAGTATTTT.

Details on this clone: This specimen includes other DNA sequences encoding the same CDR3. The chain combines TRBV5-1 with TRBJ2-3; the D is unclear. Germline loops: CDR1 SGHRS, CDR2 YFSETQ. Between the trimmed V and J ends, which lost 4 bases and 3 bases, there was a span of 6 bases. CDR3 length: 12 amino acids. CDR3 sequence: CASSPPTDTQYF. The CDR3 DNA follows: TGCGCCAGCAGCCCCCCAACAGATACGCAGTATTTT.

The gene calls are TRBV6-5 and TRBJ1-2; TRBD1 agrees at 11 bases. This CDR3 comprises 15 residues. V shed 6 bases, J shed 6 bases, and the junction held 9 bases outside the gene matches. The germline V gene has CDR1 MNHEY and CDR2 SVGAGI. The CDR3 here is CASSAPGTGGHGYTF. The CDR3 nucleotides are TGTGCCAGCAGCGCCCCCGGGACAGGGGGTCATGGCTACACCTTC.

The gene calls are TRBV7-9 and TRBJ1-2; D possibly corresponds to TRBD1 (6 bases). Germline V CDR1 and CDR2: SEHNR, FQNEAQ (reference sequence). Trimming removed 5 bases from V and 6 bases from J, with 22 bases in between. The CDR3 length is 16 residues. Here the CDR3 reads CASSQGFGGRANGYTF. The CDR3 coding sequence is TGTGCCAGCAGCCAAGGGTTTGGGGGCAGGGCTAATGGCTACACCTTC. The full variable domain, rest sourced from reference TRBV7-9 and TRBJ1-2, is DTGVSQNPRHKITKRGQNVTFRCDPISEHNRLYWYRQTLGQGPEFLTYFQNEAQLEKSRLLSDRFSAERPKGSFSTLEIQRTEQGDSAMYLCASSQGFGGRANGYTFGSGTRLTVV.

V usage is TRBV5-1 and J usage is TRBJ2-5; 11 positions agree with TRBD2. Looked up from germline, CDR1 is SGHRS and CDR2 is YFSETQ. This CDR3 has 19 residues. V gave up 0 bases and J gave up 2 bases; unmatched junction bases: 12. The CDR3 sequence is CASSLASLAGGFLQETQYF. The CDR3 region has the DNA TGCGCCAGCAGCTTGGCTAGTCTAGCGGGAGGCTTCTTACAAGAGACCCAGTACTTC.

The chain couples TRBV6-1 to TRBJ2-6, with D perhaps TRBD2 (6 bases). Germline assignment: CDR1 MNHNS and CDR2 SASEGT. Trimming removed 7 bases at V and 3 bases at J, with 13 bases between. This CDR3 has 15 amino acids. The CDR3, as DNA: TGTGCCAGCACCGAGGCGGGAAGTGGGGCCAACGTCCTGACTTTC. Encoded protein: CASTEAGSGANVLTF.

This clone appeared once. This chain connects TRBV2 to TRBJ2-7; 10 bases match TRBD1. CDR1 is SNHLY, CDR2 FYNNEI, per germline. The CDR3 contains 15 residues. The V and J ends lost 6 bases and 4 bases, in that order; junction bases with no gene match: 9. CDR3 in amino acids: CASRRGTGAFYEQYF. DNA for the CDR3: TGTGCCAGCAGGAGGGGGACAGGGGCCTTTTACGAGCAGTACTTC. The variable domain in full, with the rest retrieved from reference TRBV2 and TRBJ2-7, is EPEVTQTPSHQVTQMGQEVILRCVPISNHLYFYWYRQILGQKVEFLVSFYNNEISEKSEIFDDQFSVERPDGSNFTLKIRSTKLEDSAMYFCASRRGTGAFYEQYFGPGTRLTVT.

As regards this clone: The identical CDR3 is also encoded by other nucleotide sequences in the sample. This chain joins TRBV6-5 and TRBJ2-7, with 8 nucleotides matching TRBD1. With V trimmed by 6 bases and J by 4 bases, 8 bases remained unmatched. Germline V gene sequence: CDR1 MNHEY, CDR2 SVGAGI. The CDR3 is 14 residues long. Here the CDR3 DNA reads TGTGCCAGCAGCCCCGACAGGGGTAGGTACGAGCAGTACTTC. As protein: CASSPDRGRYEQYF.

The J gene is TRBJ2-3, the V gene TRBV5-8; a possible D gene is TRBD2 (6 bases). The germline gives CDR1 SGHTS, CDR2 YDEGEE. The CDR3 covers 15 residues. Trimming stripped 0 bases from V and 6 bases from J, with 14 bases between. The CDR3 sequence is CASSLAGGTADTQYF. Written as DNA, the CDR3 is TGTGCCAGCAGCTTGGCGGGCGGGACGGCCGATACGCAGTATTTT.